The 15 T cell receptor beta chains given below trace back to one sample, sequenced in a study of T cells in Graves' hyperthyroidism and ophthalmopathy. RNA transcripts gave rise to amplified TCR beta CDR3 regions. Primed by the HTBI set, a first-round RT-PCR was run on the TCR CDR3. TCRdb processed the multiplex PCR reads anew with MiXCR; each CDR3 protein has one entry. The profile shows approximately 560,000 distinct CDR3 sequences, around 45% of them singletons. Material: peripheral blood or thyroid tissue (not recorded which). The receptors here all came from a woman aged 18 to 35 with Graves' hyperthyroidism.

This clonotype was found many times. This chain uses TRBV29-1 with TRBJ1-1; D possibly corresponds to TRBD1 (5 bases). CDR3 length equals 12 residues. Trimming shortened V by 3 bases and J by 5 bases, and 10 bases separated the two germline ends. CDR1 and CDR2 (germline): SQVTM, ANQGSEA. CDR3 bases: TGCAGCGTTGAGAGGGGTTGGACTGAAGCTTTCTTT. Its translation: CSVERGWTEAFF.

In its sample, this clonotype was seen a few times. The chain couples TRBV15 to TRBJ2-2; the match to TRBD1 covers 7 bases. J was trimmed by 2 bases and V by 8 bases; bases with no gene match: 2. CDR1 is LNHNV and CDR2 is YYDKDF in the germline V gene (reference sequence). The CDR3 extends over 13 amino acids. CDR3 nucleotides: TGTGCCACCGGGACAGTTAACACCGGGGAGCTGTTTTTT. Amino acids: CATGTVNTGELFF.

This clonotype was detected only once. This CDR3 is CASSLGGVQPNQPQYF. CDR3 nucleotides: TGTGCCAGCAGCTTAGGTGGTGTACAGCCCAATCAGCCCCAGTACTTC. This chain uses TRBV7-2 with TRBJ2-5; no reliable D call. The length of the CDR3 is 16 residues. Germline-derived CDR1 and CDR2 are SGHTA and FQGNSA. The V end lost 1 base, the J end lost 9 bases, and 21 bases lay between the germline ends.

The chain joins TRBV15 to TRBJ1-2; D is uncertain. CDR1 and CDR2 (germline): LNHNV, YYDKDF (reference sequence). The CDR3 contains 15 residues. V lost 0 bases to trimming and J lost 0 bases, with 8 bases between them. This chain's CDR3 is CATSREVGSNYGYTF. DNA of the CDR3: TGTGCCACCAGCAGAGAGGTGGGATCTAACTATGGCTACACCTTC.

This clonotype was picked up one time. J is TRBJ1-4 and V is TRBV15; 9 nucleotides agree with TRBD1. This CDR3 region has 14 residues. Germline V gene lookup returns CDR1 LNHNV and CDR2 YYDKDF (reference sequence). Trimming cost V 1 base and J 8 bases; bases outside gene matches: 2. CDR3 loop: CATSRGTGEEKLFF. CDR3 nucleotide sequence: TGTGCCACCAGCAGAGGGACAGGGGAAGAAAAACTGTTTTTT.

V is TRBV11-1 and J is TRBJ2-5, with D possibly TRBD1 on 6 matching bases. Trimming removed 4 bases at V and 6 bases at J, with 12 bases between. Germline values: CDR1 SGHAT, CDR2 FQDESV (reference sequence). The CDR3 covers 13 residues. DNA for the CDR3: TGTGCCAGCAGCTCCAGGGGCCCGAAGACCCAGTACTTC. Translating it yields CASSSRGPKTQYF.

The chain links TRBV20-1 to TRBJ1-6; 7 bases match TRBD1. After removal of 6 bases from V and 6 bases from J, the junction contained 8 bases not matched to a gene. Germline V gene lookup returns CDR1 DFQATT and CDR2 SNEGSKA (reference sequence). This CDR3 region has 14 residues. The CDR3 DNA sequence: TGCAGTGCAACCGGGACAGCGAGTAATTCACCCCTCCACTTT. Its translation is CSATGTASNSPLHF.

With respect to this clonotype: This may be a read error, as it is one base from a much larger clone. The rearrangement joins TRBV7-9 to TRBJ1-2, with 7 bases aligning to TRBD1. This CDR3 spans 15 amino acids. The V segment lost 1 base and the J segment 4 bases; nucleotides outside the gene matches: 6. Germline CDR1 and CDR2: SEHNR and FQNEAQ (reference sequence). This CDR3 is CASSLVGTAGYGYTF. CDR3 coding DNA: TGTGCCAGCAGCTTAGTTGGGACAGCGGGCTATGGCTACACCTTC.

The rearrangement uses TRBV24-1 and TRBJ1-2; D unclear. Trimming pared 12 bases from V and 4 bases from J, leaving 11 bases between. Germline V gives CDR1 KGHDR, CDR2 SFDVKD. CDR3 length equals 11 residues. In DNA form, the CDR3 reads TGTGCCTGGCCGACACCCTATGGCTACACCTTC. Protein: CAWPTPYGYTF.

The chain is built from TRBV7-9 and TRBJ1-1; possible D gene TRBD1, 6 bases. Trimming stripped 1 base from V and 8 bases from J, with 8 bases between. The CDR3 has 12 residues. CDR1 is SEHNR and CDR2 is FQNEAQ in the germline V gene (reference sequence). The CDR3 region has the DNA TGTGCCAGCAGCTTAGACAGGGAGGAAGCTTTCTTT. Residues: CASSLDREEAFF.

The J gene is TRBJ2-7, the V gene TRBV7-2; 7 bases align to TRBD2. CDR3 length: 16 amino acids. Per the germline V gene, CDR1 is SGHTA and CDR2 is FQGNSA. Trimming at V came to 2 bases and at J to 1 base, leaving 8 bases not matched to a gene. CDR3: CASSLRLAVPSYEQYF. CDR3 nucleotides: TGTGCCAGCAGCTTAAGGCTAGCGGTACCATCCTACGAGCAGTACTTC.

In DNA, the CDR3 is TGTGCCGCAGGGAATGGAAATCAGCCCCAGCATTTT. This sequence encodes CAAGNGNQPQHF. The rearrangement links TRBV5-4 to TRBJ1-5; a weak D match, TRBD1 (5 bases). Deletions cut 10 bases from V and 4 bases from J, with 12 bases between. Germline lookup yields CDR1 SGHNT and CDR2 YYREEE (reference sequence). The CDR3 runs 12 residues.

This clonotype was seen more than once but under ten times. This chain joins TRBV7-8 and TRBJ1-2; 7 bases align to TRBD1. The CDR3 is 14 residues long. Per germline, CDR1 SGHVS and CDR2 FQNEAQ. With V trimmed by 5 bases and J by 4 bases, 7 bases remained unmatched. In nucleotides, the CDR3 is TGTGCCAGCAGCCCACACAGGGGACCCTATGGCTACACCTTC. Translating it yields CASSPHRGPYGYTF.

This clonotype was counted only a few times. The CDR3 DNA is TGCAGTGGGGGGGCAACTAATGAAAAACTGTTTTTT. This translates into CSGGATNEKLFF. The chain joins TRBV20-1 to TRBJ1-4; a weak D match, TRBD1 (5 bases). Trimming shortened V by 7 bases and J by 0 bases, and 6 bases separated the two germline ends. CDR3 length: 12 amino acids. Germline V gene sequence: CDR1 DFQATT, CDR2 SNEGSKA (reference sequence).

This chain links TRBV2 with TRBJ2-2; D not resolved. CDR3 length: 15 residues. Trimming stripped 4 bases from V and 3 bases from J, with 12 bases between. Germline assignment: CDR1 SNHLY and CDR2 FYNNEI. The DNA for the CDR3 is TGTGCCAGCAGTGCCGACGTCGGCTACACCGGGGAGCTGTTTTTT. This sequence encodes CASSADVGYTGELFF.